The 20 T cell receptor beta chains below were found in one sample sequenced in a study of T cells in Graves' hyperthyroidism and ophthalmopathy. Template material for amplifying TCR beta CDR3 regions consisted of RNA transcripts. HTBI primers were the set used in a first-round RT-PCR of the TCR CDR3. TCRdb reprocessed the multiplex PCR reads via MiXCR and lists one record per CDR3 protein. The profile shows fewer than 750,000 distinct CDR3 sequences, 14% of them singletons. The sequenced sample consisted of blood. The source is a woman aged 50 to 65 with Graves' ophthalmopathy.

This clonotype has only one observation. A single base separates this from a much larger clone, so it may be a read error. The chain's CDR3 is CASSPRDRTSYEQYF. The CDR3 nucleotides read TGTGCCAGCAGCCCGAGGGACAGGACCTCCTACGAGCAGTACTTC. V gene TRBV7-9 combines with J gene TRBJ2-7, with 8 nucleotides matching TRBD1. Trimming took 5 bases from V and 0 from J; bases not matched to a gene: 6. This CDR3 has 15 amino acids. CDR1 and CDR2 (germline): SEHNR, FQNEAQ (reference sequence).

This sequence joins TRBV12-3 or TRBV12-4 and TRBJ2-2, with TRBD2 matching 13 bases. The CDR3 is 17 amino acids. With V trimmed by 6 bases and J by 6 bases, 10 bases remained unmatched. The CDR3 protein is CASSPTSGRAPPGELFF. CDR3 in DNA: TGTGCCAGCAGCCCAACTAGCGGGAGGGCCCCACCCGGGGAGCTGTTTTTT.

This clonotype was seen a handful of times. This sequence joins TRBV20-1 and TRBJ2-7; tentative D call: TRBD2 (7 bases). V lost 0 bases to trimming and J lost 4 bases, with 16 bases between them. The CDR3 is 15 residues long. The germline V gene has CDR1 DFQATT and CDR2 SNEGSKA (reference sequence). The CDR3 DNA is TGCAGTGCTAGAGATCCACGGGGGGCGGAATACGAGCAGTACTTC. Protein: CSARDPRGAEYEQYF.

This clonotype came up many times. The chain carries TRBV6-1 and TRBJ2-1; TRBD2 agrees at 14 bases. The CDR3 is 16 residues long. V was clipped by 5 bases and J by 9 bases; unmatched bases: 9. Germline assignment: CDR1 MNHNS and CDR2 SASEGT. The CDR3 region is CASSYLGLAGEGEQFF. The CDR3 region has the DNA TGTGCCAGCAGTTATTTGGGACTAGCGGGAGAGGGTGAGCAGTTCTTC.

This clonotype has more than one count but fewer than ten. The genes are TRBV7-3 and TRBJ1-2, with TRBD1 matching over 8 bases. Germline lookup yields CDR1 SGHTA and CDR2 FQGTGA. The V and J ends lost 2 bases and 7 bases, in that order; junction bases with no gene match: 9. This CDR3 spans 15 amino acids. The CDR3 region has the DNA TGTGCCAGCAGCTTATCTCAGGGGGCGCCGGGTGGCTACACCTTC. The encoded protein is CASSLSQGAPGGYTF.

This clonotype has ten or more counts. The chain links TRBV27 to TRBJ1-1; D perhaps matches TRBD1 (5 bases). The CDR3 covers 14 residues. Deletions cut 4 bases from V and 10 bases from J, with 19 bases between. Germline values: CDR1 MNHEY, CDR2 SMNVEV (reference sequence). CDR3 sequence reads: CASSSGAKAVIAFF. DNA for the CDR3: TGTGCCAGCAGTTCCGGGGCTAAGGCGGTCATAGCTTTCTTT.

In this sample, this clonotype turned up many times. The chain combines TRBV7-6 with TRBJ1-3, with 8 bases matching TRBD1. The ends lost 8 bases at V and 0 bases at J; junction bases unmatched: 6. Germline-derived CDR1 and CDR2 are SGHVS and FNYEAQ. The CDR3 is 15 amino acids. The CDR3 reads CASRGQGVSGNTIYF. The CDR3 DNA reads as TGTGCCAGCCGTGGACAGGGCGTCTCTGGAAACACCATATATTTT.

This clonotype has at least ten counts. This sequence joins TRBV29-1 and TRBJ2-3, with unresolved D. The CDR3 extends over 13 amino acids. Germline CDR1 reads SQVTM; CDR2 reads ANQGSEA. V shed 3 bases and J shed 2 bases, with 9 bases lying between them. The CDR3: CSVESKYTDTQYF. CDR3 bases: TGCAGCGTTGAGTCTAAGTACACAGATACGCAGTATTTT.

This clonotype was found a few times. The chain uses TRBV7-9 and TRBJ2-7; a possible D gene is TRBD2 (6 bases). V was cut by 5 bases and J by 2 bases, with 13 bases left in between. The CDR3 is 14 residues long. CDR1 is SEHNR, CDR2 FQNEAQ, per germline (reference sequence). CDR3 bases: TGTGCCAGCAGCCCCGAACTAGCAGCCTACGAGCAGTACTTC. Protein product: CASSPELAAYEQYF.

This clonotype was picked up many times. The CDR3 reads CASSLLMTGNTEAFF. CDR3 sequence (DNA): TGTGCCAGCAGCTTACTCATGACAGGGAACACTGAAGCTTTCTTT. The chain links TRBV7-8 to TRBJ1-1; maybe TRBD1 (6 bases). Trimming left V 2 bases short and J 1 base short, with 11 bases between. The CDR3 is made up of 15 amino acids. The germline CDR1 and CDR2 sequences are SGHVS and FQNEAQ.

In this sample, this clonotype turned up many times. This chain links TRBV12-3 or TRBV12-4 with TRBJ1-1, with TRBD1 matching over 7 bases. This CDR3 comprises 15 residues. The trim removed 6 bases at V and 10 bases at J, leaving 17 bases unmatched. CDR3: CASRSTGQPSHRAFF. In DNA, the CDR3 is TGTGCCAGCAGGTCGACGGGACAGCCCTCGCACAGAGCTTTCTTT.

In regard to this clonotype: This may be a read error, as it is one base from a much larger clone. This sequence joins TRBV11-3 and TRBJ1-1; no definite D call. CDR3 length: 13 residues. Looked up from germline, CDR1 is SGHNT and CDR2 is YENEEA. V was cut by 5 bases and J by 4 bases, with 11 bases left in between. The CDR3 coding sequence is TGTGCCAGCAGCCTCTCGGGGTCCACTGAAGCTTTCTTT. Amino acids: CASSLSGSTEAFF.

This clonotype has ten or more counts. The CDR3 DNA reads TGTGCCACCAGTGATTCACAGGGGAATCAGCCCCAGCATTTT. Its translation: CATSDSQGNQPQHF. The J gene is TRBJ1-5, the V gene TRBV24-1; 7 bases are a match to TRBD1. From germline, CDR1 is KGHDR and CDR2 SFDVKD. The CDR3 runs 14 residues. Losses at the gene ends were 2 bases for V and 4 bases for J; bases not matched to a gene: 1.

In this sample, this clonotype turned up many times. The CDR3 DNA is TGTGCCAGCACCGGGGACAGCACAGATACGCAGTATTTT. Protein product: CASTGDSTDTQYF. The chain combines TRBV2 with TRBJ2-3; the D gene could be TRBD1 or TRBD2 (5 bases each). V was pared by 7 bases and J by 0 bases, with 8 bases between. This CDR3 is 13 amino acids long. Germline V gene sequence: CDR1 SNHLY, CDR2 FYNNEI.

This clonotype was seen more than once but under ten times. The chain combines TRBV15 with TRBJ1-4; no reliable D call. V gave up 8 bases and J gave up 8 bases, with 21 bases separating them. CDR3 length equals 15 residues. Germline V gene sequence: CDR1 LNHNV, CDR2 YYDKDF (reference sequence). The CDR3 here is CATAPLLGTREKLFF. CDR3 nucleotides: TGTGCCACCGCCCCTCTTTTGGGAACCCGGGAAAAACTGTTTTTT.

This clonotype was recorded many times. V usage is TRBV9 and J usage is TRBJ1-1; possible D gene TRBD1, 5 bases. This CDR3 has 12 amino acids. In germline, CDR1 is SGDLS, CDR2 YYNGEE. V lost 4 bases to trimming and J lost 3 bases, with 7 bases between them. The CDR3 here is CASSRGDTEAFF. CDR3 nucleotide sequence: TGTGCCAGCAGCAGAGGGGACACTGAAGCTTTCTTT.

This clonotype was detected many times. The chain is built from TRBV6-1 and TRBJ2-7, with 12 bases lining up with TRBD2. Losses at the gene ends were 6 bases for V and 2 bases for J; bases not matched to a gene: 2. This CDR3 has 14 residues. Germline lookup yields CDR1 MNHNS and CDR2 SASEGT. CDR3 in amino acids: CASRGTSGPYEQYF. In DNA, the CDR3 is TGTGCCAGCAGGGGGACTAGCGGGCCCTACGAGCAGTACTTC.

Points on this clonotype: This may be a read error: a much more frequent sequence differs by one nucleotide. This chain links TRBV11-1 with TRBJ2-1, with 8 bases aligning to TRBD1. The CDR3 covers 14 residues. Looked up from germline, CDR1 is SGHAT and CDR2 is FQDESV (reference sequence). The CDR3 loop is CASSINQGANAQFF. The CDR3 region has the DNA TGTGCCAGCAGCATAAATCAGGGGGCGAATGCGCAGTTCTTC.

This clonotype has ten or more counts. This chain uses TRBV7-3 with TRBJ2-3, with TRBD1 matching over 8 bases. V lost 0 bases to trimming and J lost 4 bases; unmatched junction nucleotides: 9. The CDR3 length is 17 residues. Germline CDR1 and CDR2: SGHTA and FQGTGA. The CDR3 reads CASSLTGGQGPPDTQYF. CDR3 coding DNA: TGTGCCAGCAGCTTAACGGGCGGACAGGGTCCCCCAGATACGCAGTATTTT.

This clonotype came up many times. The chain has TRBV12-3 or TRBV12-4 and TRBJ2-1, with D possibly TRBD1 on 5 matching bases. Between the trimmed V and J ends, which lost 3 bases and 6 bases, there was a span of 9 bases. The CDR3 spans 13 residues. CDR3 coding DNA: TGTGCCAGCAGTTTCTTCAGGGTCAATGAGCAGTTCTTC. Translating gives CASSFFRVNEQFF.